The rows below give T cell receptor beta chains drawn from one sample of a study of blood T cell repertoires in COVID-19. TCRdb keeps only in-frame clones here, not all; method: immunoSEQ multiplex PCR. The sample shows about 94,000 clones, roughly 80% of them seen only once. The sample was peripheral blood. The source is a man between 60 and 75 years old with acute or convalescent COVID-19. Both conserved end residues are trimmed from each CDR3.

cdr3_aa | v_call
ASSSRQGRNTEAF | TRBV7-9
ASSINVLNSPLH | TRBV7-2
ASSLEAATYEQY | TRBV5-1
ASSSPGQGRFSPLH | TRBV11-2
ASSKDRGVPGEQY | TRBV10-1
ASSPRQINQPQH | TRBV19
ASSQVGLAGGQSTNTQY | TRBV4-1
ASGLSGTDTQY | TRBV12-5
ASSQDPGLEQF | TRBV3-1/TRBV3-2
ASSLALGDTEAF | TRBV27
ASSPGTGSNSGNTIY | TRBV19
ASSQDWRGGANEKLF | TRBV4-3
AISEGADTEAF | TRBV10-3
ASSPYGTGNEQY | TRBV27
ASSLTGELF | TRBV19
ASSDHPGPLGHQPQH | TRBV9
AWSWGQGGYT | TRBV30
ASSLVEDPSETQY | TRBV7-2
ASRPGTGNYGYT | TRBV25-1
ASSPGGGTEAF | TRBV11-2
ASKDGTDSGNTIY | TRBV2
ASSTSDRVTGELF | TRBV18
ASSQAGGRDEQY | TRBV3-1/TRBV3-2
ASSSLLDDSYNEQF | TRBV5-4
ASSGLAVNQETQY | TRBV19
ASSPTGYNQPQH | TRBV19
ASSLDRGADTQY | TRBV7-2
ASSLGRTEFYGYT | TRBV7-8
ASSPVPGQGSGVTEAF | TRBV18
ATSDPAGQGQKDTQY | TRBV24-1
ASKYGGLGGELF | TRBV10-2
ASSAAGGGGVDEQF | TRBV9
ASSLVSGALAKNIQY | TRBV5-1
ARGTDGNTIY | TRBV13
AISERVSNTEAF | TRBV10-3
ASRIGAGATNEKLF | TRBV19
ASSLGQGVSYEQY | TRBV6-6
ASSPNRGHTEAF | TRBV7-8
AWSGGSYGYT | TRBV30
ASSLTGTGDQPQH | TRBV19
ASLFMNTEAF | TRBV2
ASSLMAGGYTEAF | TRBV11-2
ASSPGQSIAQY | TRBV7-2
ASSLDVSGTEAF | TRBV5-1
ASAQGIFYGYT | TRBV12-5